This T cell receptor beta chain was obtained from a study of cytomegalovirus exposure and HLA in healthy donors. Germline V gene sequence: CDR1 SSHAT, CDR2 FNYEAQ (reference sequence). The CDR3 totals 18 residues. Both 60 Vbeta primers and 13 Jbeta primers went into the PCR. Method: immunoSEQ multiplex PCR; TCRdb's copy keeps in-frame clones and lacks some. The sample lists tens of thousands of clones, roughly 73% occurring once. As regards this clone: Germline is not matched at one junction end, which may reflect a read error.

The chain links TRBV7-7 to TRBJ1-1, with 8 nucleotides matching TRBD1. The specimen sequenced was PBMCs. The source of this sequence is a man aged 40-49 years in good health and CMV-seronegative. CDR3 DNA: TGTGCTAGCAGCTTAGAGGCACAGAGGAAGGACAGGGATTCTGAAGCTTTCTTT. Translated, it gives CASSLEAQRKDRDSEAFF. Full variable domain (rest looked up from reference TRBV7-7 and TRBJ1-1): GAGVSQSPRYKVTKRGQDVTLRCDPISSHATLYWYQQALGQGPEFLTYFNYEAQPDKSGLPSDRFSAERPEGSISTLTIQRTEQRDSAMYRCASSLEAQRKDRDSEAFFGQGTRLTVV.